This T cell receptor beta chain was sequenced in a study of blood T cells in healthy people across ages. This clonotype was counted between two and nine times. The target antigen is unknown. With a J-beta primer mix and a sample-barcoded 5' primer, a second PCR ran about 6 to 11 cycles. MiXCR, run by TCRdb on the 5' RACE reads, gives a single entry per CDR3 protein. Of more than 1,000,000 distinct CDR3 sequences listed, about 25% were seen once; the top ten hold about 0.72%. The V gene end was trimmed by 6 bases and the J gene end by 6 bases; junction bases not matched to a gene: 16. This CDR3 is 16 amino acids long. The germline V gene encodes CDR1 LNHNV and CDR2 YYDKDF (reference sequence). Broader study findings: Long-lived donors exceeded aged donors in naive CD4+ cells and diversity. A roughly linear fall in TCR beta diversity per million T cells was seen with increasing age.

Each sample had at least 6 million PBMCs isolated. The sample was also reused in another study, on T cells of mothers and their children. That paper notes: Normalized overlap was always slightly, never significantly, higher in related than unrelated mother-child pairs.

The material sequenced was blood. This chain connects TRBV15 to TRBJ1-2, with 7 bases lining up with TRBD1. The source of this sequence is a girl aged 2-10 years in good health. The CDR3 nucleotides read TGTGCCACCAGAGGGGGCTTAGACGGGGTCAGAGATGGCTACACCTTC. Translation gives CATRGGLDGVRDGYTF. The complete variable domain, with remaining parts taken from reference TRBV15 and TRBJ1-2, reads DAMVIQNPRYQVTQFGKPVTLSCSQTLNHNVMYWYQQKSSQAPKLLFHYYDKDFNNEADTPDNFQSRRPNTSFCFLDIRSPGLGDTAMYLCATRGGLDGVRDGYTFGSGTRLTVV.